The TCR beta chain described here comes from a study of cytomegalovirus exposure and HLA in healthy donors. Study-wide points: One variant, a missense change in DCLRE1C, was linked in a later analysis to TCR beta V- and J-gene trimming. With DRB1 most and HLA-C fewest, TCR association rates differed between HLA loci in a later analysis.

The PCR contained 60 Vbeta and 13 Jbeta primers. Clones were read by immunoSEQ multiplex PCR, and TCRdb kept only the in-frame ones, dropping some. The sample consists of some 120,000 clones, less than 85% of them appearing once. The CDR3 sequence is 14 residues long. CDR1 SGHTA and CDR2 FQGNSA come from the germline V gene. J was trimmed by 6 bases and V by 7 bases; bases with no gene match: 7. This clone was seen a handful of times. Its antigen is unidentified. The sequenced material came from PBMCs. The receptor's source is a man between 25 and 39 years old in good health and CMV-seropositive. The chain links TRBV7-2 to TRBJ2-7, with 12 bases that match TRBD2. CDR3 bases: TGTGCCAGCAACCCGACTAGCGGGGGCTCCGAGCAGTACTTC. Amino acid sequence: CASNPTSGGSEQYF.